A selection of T cell receptor beta chains follows, all from one sample in a study of blood T cell repertoires in COVID-19. Sequencing used immunoSEQ multiplex PCR; TCRdb keeps in-frame clones, though not all of them. There are over 65,000 clones in the sample; 75% to 90% occur only once, and approximately 1% lies in the top ten. The material sequenced was peripheral blood. The receptors shown here come from a human donor in a cohort sampled during active COVID-19. CDR3s include the opening cysteine and the closing phenylalanine or tryptophan. D genes are given only for firm matches. Clone size is stated in some rows and not others, as once, few, many or a class when expanded.

TRBV7-8	TRBJ1-5	TRBD1	15	once	CASSLRTGGGQPQHF	TGTGCCAGCAGCTTGAGGACAGGGGGCGGGCAGCCCCAGCATTTT
TRBV6-5	TRBJ2-1	.	16	.	CASSYLFRGTYNEQFF	TGTGCCAGCAGTTACCTGTTCCGCGGGACCTACAATGAGCAGTTCTTC
TRBV28	TRBJ2-7	TRBD1	14	.	CASTSGGASYEQYF	TGTGCCAGCACCTCAGGGGGCGCATCCTACGAGCAGTACTTC
TRBV9	TRBJ2-3	TRBD2	16	once	CASSVAASGTTDTQYF	TGTGCCAGCAGCGTAGCGGCTAGCGGGACCACAGATACGCAGTATTTT
TRBV13	TRBJ2-7	.	15	.	CASSSLSGVAYEQYF	TGTGCCAGCAGCTCCTTATCGGGGGTGGCCTACGAGCAGTACTTC
TRBV28	TRBJ2-1	.	12	.	CASSLPQELWFF	TGTGCCAGCAGCCTCCCCCAGGAATTGTGGTTCTTC
TRBV24-1	TRBJ2-7	.	12	.	CASRDSLYEQYF	TGTGCCAGCCGGGACTCCCTTTACGAGCAGTACTTC
TRBV6-1	TRBJ2-1	TRBD2	19	.	CASSEVLAGGPSSYNEQFF	TGTGCCAGCAGTGAAGTTCTAGCGGGAGGTCCCAGCTCCTACAATGAGCAGTTCTTC
TRBV7-9	TRBJ1-1	.	11	.	CASRVNTEAFF	TGTGCCAGCCGAGTGAACACTGAAGCTTTCTTT
TRBV19	TRBJ2-5	TRBD2	15	.	CASSITPGLASSMYF	TGTGCCAGTAGTATAACGCCGGGACTAGCGTCGTCCATGTACTTC
TRBV19	TRBJ1-2	.	18	few	CASSIDRPGLAFYGGYTF	TGTGCCAGTAGTATAGATCGGCCAGGACTAGCCTTCTATGGAGGCTACACCTTC
TRBV27	TRBJ2-7	TRBD1	15	.	CASSPTGGYYYEQYF	TGTGCCAGCAGCCCAACAGGGGGCTATTACTACGAGCAGTACTTC
TRBV11-1	TRBJ2-2	.	15	.	CASSRNRLVSGELFF	TGTGCCAGCAGCCGAAACCGACTAGTTTCCGGGGAGCTGTTTTTT
TRBV30	TRBJ2-1	.	14	.	CAWSGGGHHNEQFF	TGTGCCTGGAGTGGGGGGGGACACCACAATGAGCAGTTCTTC
TRBV10-2	TRBJ1-2	TRBD1	13	.	CASTPDRKGGYTF	TGCGCCAGCACCCCGGACAGGAAAGGTGGCTACACCTTC
TRBV11-2	TRBJ2-5	TRBD1	13	.	CASSLDPGGTQYF	TGTGCCAGCAGCTTAGATCCAGGGGGGACCCAGTACTTC
TRBV3-1/TRBV3-2	TRBJ1-4	TRBD1	15	.	CASSSRGQGNEKLFF	TGTGCCAGCAGCTCACGGGGACAGGGAAACGAAAAACTGTTTTTT
TRBV11-3	TRBJ1-6	.	13	once	CASSTGEDSPLHF	TGTGCCAGCAGCACGGGAGAGGATTCGCCCCTCCACTTT
TRBV18	TRBJ2-2	.	15	.	CASSRRRENTGELFF	TGTGCCAGCTCAAGGCGGAGGGAGAACACCGGGGAGCTGTTTTTT
TRBV5-1	TRBJ2-6	TRBD2	18	.	CASSSTSGRAWGANVLTF	TGCGCCAGCAGCTCGACTAGCGGGAGGGCCTGGGGGGCCAACGTCCTGACTTTC
TRBV19	TRBJ2-1	.	14	.	CASNLRGSYNEQFF	TGTGCCAGTAATTTGAGGGGGTCCTACAATGAGCAGTTCTTC
TRBV3-1/TRBV3-2	TRBJ2-7	.	14	.	CASSQRGGFYEQYF	TGTGCCAGCAGCCAACGTGGGGGGTTCTACGAGCAGTACTTC
TRBV5-1	TRBJ1-2	.	12	.	CASSQGAYGYTF	TGCGCCAGCAGCCAGGGTGCATATGGCTACACCTTC
TRBV21-1	TRBJ2-5	.	15	.	CASSQPWTGEETQYF	TGTGCCAGCAGCCAACCCTGGACGGGGGAAGAGACCCAGTACTTC
TRBV18	TRBJ1-3	.	16	.	CASSPRDNTSGNTIYF	TGTGCCAGCTCACCGCGTGACAACACCTCTGGAAACACCATATATTTT
TRBV7-8	TRBJ1-1	.	13	once	CASSPGQNTEAFF	TGTGCCAGCAGCCCGGGACAAAACACTGAAGCTTTCTTT
TRBV7-8	TRBJ2-7	TRBD1	16	.	CASSGRGGTGTYEQYF	TGTGCCAGCAGCGGGAGGGGGGGGACAGGGACCTACGAGCAGTACTTC
TRBV15	TRBJ2-7	TRBD1	14	.	CATSPGQVLHEQYF	TGTGCCACCAGCCCAGGACAGGTCCTCCACGAGCAGTACTTC
TRBV5-1	TRBJ1-4	TRBD1	15	.	CASSSGQGYDEKLFF	TGCGCCAGCAGCTCCGGACAGGGTTATGATGAAAAACTGTTTTTT
TRBV3-1/TRBV3-2	TRBJ2-3	.	16	.	CASSQGGILTTDTQYF	TGTGCCAGCAGCCAAGGCGGGATTCTGACTACAGATACGCAGTATTTT
TRBV5-6	TRBJ1-1	TRBD1	12	once	CASSWTGGEAFF	TGTGCCAGCAGCTGGACAGGGGGTGAAGCTTTCTTT